The 20 T cell receptor beta chains given below trace back to one sample, sequenced in a study of cytomegalovirus exposure and HLA in healthy donors. In the PCR, 60 Vbeta and 13 Jbeta primers were used. Assay: immunoSEQ multiplex PCR; the TCRdb copy retains only in-frame clones and omits some. Among approximately 40,000 clones, about 80% were seen once, and the ten largest hold about 11%. The material sequenced was PBMCs. All receptors derive from a woman younger than 35 in good health and CMV-seropositive.

This clone showed up just once. The chain combines TRBV7-9 with TRBJ2-7; D remains ambiguous. Trimming took 1 base from V and 0 from J, leaving 10 bases between them. CDR1 and CDR2 from the germline V gene are SEHNR and FQNEAQ (reference sequence). The CDR3 contains 15 residues. CDR3 loop: CASSLGAASSYEQYF. The CDR3 nucleotides are TGTGCCAGCAGCTTAGGCGCCGCGAGCTCCTACGAGCAGTACTTC.

V gene TRBV19 combines with J gene TRBJ2-2, with 7 bases matching TRBD1. The V segment lost 7 bases and the J segment 1 base; nucleotides outside the gene matches: 6. This CDR3 spans 15 amino acids. CDR1 is LNHDA, CDR2 SQIVND, per germline (reference sequence). CDR3 DNA: TGTGCCAGTACTACGAGGACAGGGAACACCGGGGAGCTGTTTTTT. Translation: CASTTRTGNTGELFF.

The genes are TRBV5-5 and TRBJ1-2; D remains ambiguous. This CDR3 contains 18 residues. The V end lost 0 bases, the J end lost 1 base, and 19 bases lay between the germline ends. Germline CDR1 is SGHKS and CDR2 is YYEKEE (reference sequence). CDR3: CASSLGSPRPTVNYGYTF. In DNA, the CDR3 is TGTGCCAGCAGCTTGGGCAGTCCCCGTCCAACAGTTAACTATGGCTACACCTTC.

V gene TRBV5-1 combines with J gene TRBJ1-2; 10 nucleotides line up with TRBD1. Germline CDR1 and CDR2: SGHRS and YFSETQ. The junction had 7 bases not matched to a gene; V was cut back by 0 bases and J by 8 bases. The CDR3 is 15 residues long. The CDR3 protein is CASSLAGQGRIGYTF. The DNA for the CDR3 is TGCGCCAGCAGCTTGGCGGGACAGGGGAGGATAGGCTACACCTTC.

V usage is TRBV6-5 and J usage is TRBJ2-1, with TRBD2 matching 7 bases. CDR1 MNHEY and CDR2 SVGAGI come from the germline V gene. The CDR3 runs 15 residues. V lost 1 base to trimming and J lost 4 bases; unmatched junction nucleotides: 4. The CDR3 DNA follows: TGTGCCAGCAGTTACTTAGCTAGCGGTTACAATGAGCAGTTCTTC. It is translated as CASSYLASGYNEQFF.

The J gene is TRBJ2-1, the V gene TRBV9; TRBD2 matches at 11 bases. CDR1 is SGDLS, CDR2 YYNGEE, per germline. V dropped 0 bases and J dropped 8; count of bases not matched to a gene: 7. The CDR3 is 16 residues long. In DNA, the CDR3 is TGTGCCAGCAGCGTAGATACTAGCGGGAGTATGGATGAGCAGTTCTTC. This encodes CASSVDTSGSMDEQFF. The complete variable domain, with remaining parts taken from reference TRBV9 and TRBJ2-1, reads DSGVTQTPKHLITATGQRVTLRCSPRSGDLSVYWYQQSLDQGLQFLIQYYNGEERAKGNILERFSAQQFPDLHSELNLSSLELGDSALYFCASSVDTSGSMDEQFFGPGTRLTVL.

This clone is a singleton in its sample. The rearrangement uses TRBV6-6 and TRBJ1-6, with 10 bases identical to TRBD1. In germline, CDR1 is MNHNY, CDR2 SVGAGI (reference sequence). Trimming removed 8 bases from V and 6 bases from J; junction bases left unmatched: 7. This CDR3 has 15 amino acids. The DNA of the CDR3 is TGTGCCAGCCTGCGACAGGGGGCCCTTAATTCACCCCTCCACTTT. Amino acids: CASLRQGALNSPLHF.

V is TRBV4-1 and J is TRBJ2-7, with 7 bases aligning to TRBD1. The CDR3 is made up of 15 amino acids. The V gene end was trimmed by 4 bases and the J gene end by 0 bases; junction bases not matched to a gene: 6. CDR1 MGHRA and CDR2 YSYEKL come from the germline V gene. CDR3 sequence (DNA): TGCGCCAGCAGCCGGAGACAGGGTCCCTCCTACGAGCAGTACTTC. Its translation: CASSRRQGPSYEQYF.

The rearrangement links TRBV4-3 to TRBJ2-5; D possibly corresponds to TRBD1 (6 bases). The DNA end is a closer match to TRBJ2-7, so the J assignment may be wrong. From germline, CDR1 is LGHNA and CDR2 YSLEER. The CDR3 contains 16 residues. CDR3 amino acids: CASSQLGGPGAYEQYF. The CDR3, as DNA: TGCGCCAGCAGCCAACTAGGGGGTCCGGGTGCCTACGAGCAGTACTTC.

The rearrangement uses TRBV11-2 and TRBJ1-2; 10 bases are shared with TRBD1. This CDR3 is 17 amino acids long. Germline loops: CDR1 SGHAT, CDR2 FQNNGV. V shed 5 bases, J shed 7 bases, and the junction held 16 bases outside the gene matches. The CDR3, as DNA: TGTGCCAGCAGCCTTGGACAGGGGGACCCCCCCAAGGCTGGCTACACCTTC. Its translation is CASSLGQGDPPKAGYTF.

The chain links TRBV11-2 to TRBJ2-6, with D possibly TRBD1 on 6 matching bases. Per germline, CDR1 SGHAT and CDR2 FQNNGV. The V gene lost 6 bases and the J gene lost 0 bases, with 18 bases spanning the gap. The CDR3 sequence is 18 residues long. In DNA, the CDR3 is TGTGCCAGCAGTCTCCGGACAGCAGGGGCCTCTGGGGCCAACGTCCTGACTTTC. This sequence encodes CASSLRTAGASGANVLTF.

The chain has TRBV21-1 and TRBJ2-5; the table calls TRBD2, which could not be checked here. TRBV21-1 constitutes a pseudogene. This CDR3 is 16 amino acids long. For the CDR3, the DNA is TGTGCCAGCAGCAAAGTTGGGGGGAGGACCCAAGAGACCCAGTACTTC. Translation: CASSKVGGRTQETQYF.

The rearrangement links TRBV7-9 to TRBJ2-1; possible D gene TRBD2, 5 bases. The CDR3 covers 13 residues. V was clipped by 4 bases and J by 8 bases, with 12 bases between them. Looked up from germline, CDR1 is SEHNR and CDR2 is FQNEAQ (reference sequence). CDR3 sequence (DNA): TGTGCCAGCAGCTCGCGGAGGTGGGATGAGCAGTTCTTC. This sequence encodes CASSSRRWDEQFF.

Only one count was recorded for this clone. The V and J genes are TRBV5-4 and TRBJ2-5; 7 bases fit TRBD1. The CDR3 runs 14 residues. J was trimmed by 0 bases and V by 3 bases; bases with no gene match: 2. Germline values: CDR1 SGHNT, CDR2 YYREEE (reference sequence). The CDR3 nucleotides read TGTGCCAGCAGCTCACAGGGGTACCAAGAGACCCAGTACTTC. This sequence encodes CASSSQGYQETQYF.

This clone was counted once. This sample also contains other DNA sequences that code for the same CDR3. The chain joins TRBV6-5 to TRBJ2-7, with 9 nucleotides matching TRBD2. The V and J ends lost 6 bases and 1 base, in that order; junction bases with no gene match: 7. In germline, CDR1 is MNHEY, CDR2 SVGAGI. This CDR3 region has 15 residues. CDR3 nucleotides: TGTGCCAGCAGGTATAGCGGGAGCGGGTCCTACGAGCAGTACTTC. Protein: CASRYSGSGSYEQYF.

J is TRBJ2-5 and V is TRBV9, with a weak D call TRBD2 (7 bases). Per germline, CDR1 SGDLS and CDR2 YYNGEE. CDR3 length: 16 amino acids. V lost 6 bases to trimming and J lost 1 base, with 19 bases between them. CDR3 bases: TGTGCCAGCACCTCCGAGGGGGGGGCCCCCCAAGAGACCCAGTACTTC. Residues: CASTSEGGAPQETQYF.

This clone was detected a few times. The rearrangement links TRBV28 to TRBJ2-7; possible D gene TRBD1, 5 bases. Germline V gene lookup returns CDR1 MDHEN and CDR2 SYDVKM. The CDR3 is 14 amino acids. Trimming removed 5 bases from V and 2 bases from J, with 13 bases in between. The CDR3: CASSPPSGTYEQYF. The CDR3 nucleotides are TGTGCCAGCAGTCCACCATCAGGGACCTACGAGCAGTACTTC. Complete variable domain (other parts from reference TRBV28 and TRBJ2-7): DVKVTQSSRYLVKRTGEKVFLECVQDMDHENMFWYRQDPGLGLRLIYFSYDVKMKEKGDIPEGYSVSREKKERFSLILESASTNQTSMYLCASSPPSGTYEQYFGPGTRLTVT.

This clone was detected only once. The CDR3 sequence: CASSYGGGSSRGYTF. CDR3 DNA sequence: TGTGCCAGCAGCTACGGAGGGGGCAGTTCTAGGGGCTACACCTTC. The chain links TRBV6-5 to TRBJ1-2; 7 bases match TRBD1. The CDR3 length is 15 residues. V was clipped by 6 bases and J by 8 bases; unmatched bases: 15. Germline V CDR1 and CDR2: MNHEY, SVGAGI.

This clone was picked up a small number of times. The chain has TRBV11-2 and TRBJ2-5; 12 bases are shared with TRBD2. CDR1 and CDR2 from the germline V gene are SGHAT and FQNNGV. CDR3 length: 18 amino acids. Unmatched junction bases numbered 15, after V lost 5 bases and J lost 5 bases. The chain's CDR3 is CASSLGTSGSPGRETQYF. The CDR3 nucleotides are TGTGCCAGCAGCCTCGGGACTAGCGGGTCCCCGGGGCGGGAGACCCAGTACTTC.

This chain joins TRBV11-1 and TRBJ2-7; the match to TRBD2 covers 15 bases. The germline gives CDR1 SGHAT, CDR2 FQDESV (reference sequence). V trimming: 6 bases; J trimming: 4 bases; junction bases outside the gene matches: 7. CDR3 length: 16 residues. CDR3 nucleotide sequence: TGTGCCAGCAGACAAGGACTAGCGGGAGGGCCTTACGAGCAGTACTTC. It yields the protein CASRQGLAGGPYEQYF.